The 4 T cell receptor beta chains listed next were all sequenced from one sample in a study of blood T cell repertoires in COVID-19. The repertoire was sequenced with immunoSEQ multiplex PCR; TCRdb's copy has only in-frame clones and lacks some. The sample records about 140,000 clones, around nine tenths being singletons. Material: peripheral blood. Receptor source: a human donor in a cohort sampled during active COVID-19.

The chain couples TRBV24-1 to TRBJ2-1; 14 bases line up with TRBD2. The CDR3 has 18 residues. J was trimmed by 3 bases and V by 3 bases; bases with no gene match: 6. Per germline, CDR1 KGHDR and CDR2 SFDVKD. Written as DNA, the CDR3 is TGTGCCACCAGTGATGCAGGGACTAGCGGGAGTATCTACAATGAGCAGTTCTTC. This encodes CATSDAGTSGSIYNEQFF.

The gene calls are TRBV27 and TRBJ1-6, with TRBD1 identical over 7 bases. V lost 3 bases, J lost 8 bases, and 4 bases stayed unmatched. The CDR3 length is 14 residues. Germline V gene sequence: CDR1 MNHEY, CDR2 SMNVEV (reference sequence). The CDR3 DNA reads as TGTGCCAGCAGTTTTATGACAGGGCATTCACCCCTCCACTTT. This sequence encodes CASSFMTGHSPLHF.

The genes are TRBV13 and TRBJ1-1; perhaps TRBD1 as D (6 bases). The V and J ends lost 0 bases and 6 bases respectively, with 17 bases between them. Germline V gene lookup returns CDR1 PRHDT and CDR2 FYEKMQ (reference sequence). This CDR3 has 16 residues. The CDR3 DNA reads TGTGCCAGCAGCTTAGGCGGGACAAGGGCTTCCGCTGAAGCTTTCTTT. This translates into CASSLGGTRASAEAFF.

CDR3 nucleotides: TGTGCCAGCAGTTTCTCCAGGGGGCGCGGAGGTTCCTATAATTCACCCCTCCACTTT. It is translated as CASSFSRGRGGSYNSPLHF. The chain is built from TRBV27 and TRBJ1-6; 8 nucleotides align to TRBD1. CDR3 size: 19 residues. Trimming took 3 bases from V and 1 from J; bases not matched to a gene: 11. Per germline, CDR1 MNHEY and CDR2 SMNVEV (reference sequence).